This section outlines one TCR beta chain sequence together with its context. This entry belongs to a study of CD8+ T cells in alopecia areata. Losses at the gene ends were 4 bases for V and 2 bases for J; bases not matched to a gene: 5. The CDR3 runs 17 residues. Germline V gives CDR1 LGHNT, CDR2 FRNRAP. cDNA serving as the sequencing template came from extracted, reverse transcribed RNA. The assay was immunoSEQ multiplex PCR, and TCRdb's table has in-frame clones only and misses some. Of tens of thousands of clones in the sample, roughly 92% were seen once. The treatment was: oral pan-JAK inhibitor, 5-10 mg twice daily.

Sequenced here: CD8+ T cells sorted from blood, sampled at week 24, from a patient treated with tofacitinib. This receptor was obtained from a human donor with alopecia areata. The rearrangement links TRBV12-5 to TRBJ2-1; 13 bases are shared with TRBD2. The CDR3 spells CASGSTSGGGPYNEQFF. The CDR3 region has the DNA TGTGCTAGTGGTTCTACTAGCGGGGGGGGTCCCTACAATGAGCAGTTCTTC.